The 32 T cell receptor beta chains presented below share a single source sample, sequenced in a study of blood T cell repertoires in COVID-19. Profiled with immunoSEQ multiplex PCR; TCRdb holds only in-frame clones, not every one. The repertoire includes roughly 32,000 clones, around 86% of them detected once, and just over 5.5% sits in the top ten. The sequencing input was peripheral blood. Source of these receptors: a woman over 75 with active or convalescent COVID-19.

A few counts support this clone. The chain recombines TRBV10-3 with TRBJ1-2, with no clear D. This CDR3 is 13 amino acids long. V was clipped by 6 bases and J by 8 bases, with 16 bases between them. CDR1 ENHRY and CDR2 SYGVKD come from the germline V gene. CDR3 bases: TGTGCCATCAGCGTTCAGGAGGCGGAAGGCTACACCTTC. Translation gives CAISVQEAEGYTF.

V and J are TRBV7-8 and TRBJ2-7, with 9 positions matching TRBD1. Germline CDR1 is SGHVS and CDR2 is FQNEAQ. The CDR3 runs 14 residues. V trimming: 5 bases; J trimming: 3 bases; junction bases outside the gene matches: 5. CDR3 loop: CASSPGQGRYEQYF. CDR3 nucleotides: TGTGCCAGCAGCCCGGGACAGGGTCGCTACGAGCAGTACTTC.

The chain links TRBV7-9 to TRBJ1-4; D uncertain. V was cut by 5 bases and J by 5 bases, with 12 bases left in between. The germline V gene has CDR1 SEHNR and CDR2 FQNEAQ (reference sequence). The CDR3 totals 14 residues. In DNA form, the CDR3 reads TGTGCCAGCAGCCGTATAAAGGAGAATGAAAAACTGTTTTTT. Its protein product is CASSRIKENEKLFF.

The chain joins TRBV25-1 to TRBJ2-1, with 9 bases lining up with TRBD1. This CDR3 has 15 amino acids. With 4 bases clipped from V and 5 bases from J, the junction kept 6 bases outside the gene matches. Germline lookup yields CDR1 MGHDK and CDR2 SYGVNS. The CDR3 DNA is TGTGCCAGCAGTGTCCGGGACAGGGCTAACAATGAGCAGTTCTTC. Residues: CASSVRDRANNEQFF.

The rearrangement uses TRBV7-9 and TRBJ1-1, with 8 positions matching TRBD1. CDR3 size: 16 residues. CDR1 and CDR2 (germline): SEHNR, FQNEAQ (reference sequence). V was clipped by 1 base and J by 1 base; unmatched bases: 5. Here the CDR3 DNA reads TGTGCCAGCAGCTTAGGTCCAGGGGGCAAGAACACTGAAGCTTTCTTT. It encodes CASSLGPGGKNTEAFF.

The chain is built from TRBV9 and TRBJ2-2; 16 nucleotides align to TRBD2. Trimming at V came to 4 bases and at J to 7 bases, leaving 10 bases not matched to a gene. The germline V gene encodes CDR1 SGDLS and CDR2 YYNGEE. CDR3 length: 18 amino acids. The CDR3 protein is CASSPRGLAGGKGGELFF. The CDR3 nucleotides read TGTGCCAGCAGCCCCCGGGGACTAGCGGGGGGGAAAGGCGGGGAGCTGTTTTTT.

V usage is TRBV9 and J usage is TRBJ1-2; 7 bases map to TRBD1. The CDR3 runs 16 residues. In germline, CDR1 is SGDLS, CDR2 YYNGEE. The V segment lost 4 bases and the J segment 4 bases; nucleotides outside the gene matches: 13. This CDR3 is CASSLKTGVESYGYTF. CDR3 sequence (DNA): TGTGCCAGCAGCTTAAAAACAGGGGTTGAGAGCTATGGCTACACCTTC.

This clone was observed a single time. This chain connects TRBV28 to TRBJ2-2, with D possibly being TRBD2 (6 bases). Germline CDR1 is MDHEN and CDR2 is SYDVKM. V gave up 5 bases and J gave up 4 bases, with 17 bases separating them. This CDR3 region has 16 residues. CDR3 DNA sequence: TGTGCCAGCAGTCAACTAGCATCGCCGGGCACCGGGGAGCTGTTTTTT. As protein: CASSQLASPGTGELFF.

The chain employs TRBV5-8 and TRBJ1-2; 8 bases fit TRBD1. The J segment lost 0 bases and the V segment lost 4 bases, leaving 11 bases of the junction unmatched. Germline assignment: CDR1 SGHTS and CDR2 YDEGEE. The CDR3 covers 17 residues. The CDR3 DNA reads as TGTGCCAGCAGCCGTCTAGGACAGGGCGGTGCTAACTATGGCTACACCTTC. It is translated as CASSRLGQGGANYGYTF.

The rearrangement links TRBV6-2 or TRBV6-3 to TRBJ2-5; D perhaps matches TRBD2 (5 bases). This CDR3 contains 12 residues. V lost 2 bases, J lost 13 bases, and 14 bases lay in between. CDR1 is MNHEY and CDR2 is SVGEGT in the germline V gene. The CDR3 reads CASSYGSALWYF. The DNA for the CDR3 is TGTGCCAGCAGTTACGGGAGCGCCCTTTGGTACTTC.

The DNA for the CDR3 is TGTGCCAGCAGCTTAACTAGCGGGAGTGATGAGCAGTTCTTC. This codes for CASSLTSGSDEQFF. The V gene is TRBV7-3, the J gene TRBJ2-1; TRBD2 matches at 9 bases. The junction had 2 bases not matched to a gene; V was cut back by 0 bases and J by 8 bases. The V gene's germline CDR1 is SGHTA and CDR2 FQGTGA. The CDR3 spans 14 residues.

The V call is TRBV3-1 (or the pseudogene TRBV3-2), the J call TRBJ1-6, with 9 positions matching TRBD1. The germline gives CDR1 LGHDT, CDR2 YNNKEL (reference sequence). CDR3 length: 16 amino acids. Germline trimming cut 4 bases from V and 7 bases from J; bases unmatched to any gene: 8. In DNA, the CDR3 is TGTGCCAGCAGCCCCAGGGGGACAGGGAGGAATTCACCCCTCCACTTT. Translated, it gives CASSPRGTGRNSPLHF.

The chain combines TRBV5-4 with TRBJ2-3, with 10 bases fitting TRBD2. CDR3 length: 19 amino acids. CDR1 and CDR2 (germline): SGHNT, YYREEE (reference sequence). With 4 bases clipped from V and 3 bases from J, the junction kept 17 bases outside the gene matches. In nucleotides, the CDR3 is TGTGCCAGCAGCCCAAGGCCGCCGAGCGGGGGGGCCGGAACAGATACGCAGTATTTT. The encoded protein is CASSPRPPSGGAGTDTQYF.

The chain joins TRBV7-3 to TRBJ1-1; D is uncertain. The CDR3 runs 13 residues. V shed 0 bases and J shed 4 bases, with 6 bases lying between them. Germline lookup yields CDR1 SGHTA and CDR2 FQGTGA. The CDR3 DNA sequence: TGTGCCAGCAGCTTAACGCGAAGCACTGAAGCTTTCTTT. Residues: CASSLTRSTEAFF.

This clone was found a few times. The CDR3 sequence is CATVGGVETDTQYF. The CDR3 DNA reads TGTGCCACCGTAGGAGGCGTCGAAACAGATACGCAGTATTTT. This chain links TRBV15 with TRBJ2-3; tentative D call: TRBD2 (5 bases). V was shortened by 8 bases and J by 3 bases, with 15 bases between the two germline ends. From germline, CDR1 is LNHNV and CDR2 YYDKDF (reference sequence). The CDR3 consists of 14 residues.

This sequence joins TRBV6-6 and TRBJ2-2; 8 bases align to TRBD2. Trimming removed 0 bases from V and 5 bases from J; junction bases left unmatched: 5. The CDR3 has 16 amino acids. Germline-derived CDR1 and CDR2 are MNHNY and SVGAGI (reference sequence). CDR3 protein: CASSYSKQRGTGELFF. The DNA of the CDR3 is TGTGCCAGCAGTTACTCGAAGCAGCGGGGGACCGGGGAGCTGTTTTTT.

This chain joins TRBV7-2 and TRBJ2-4; a possible D gene is TRBD2 (6 bases). The CDR3 runs to 15 residues. Trimming stripped 5 bases from V and 9 bases from J, with 20 bases between. Germline lookup yields CDR1 SGHTA and CDR2 FQGNSA. The CDR3 here is CASSPARGLGIIQYF. Here the CDR3 DNA reads TGTGCCAGCAGCCCCGCCCGGGGACTCGGTATCATTCAGTACTTC. The full variable domain, completed using reference TRBV7-2 and TRBJ2-4, is GAGVSQSPSNKVTEKGKDVELRCDPISGHTALYWYRQSLGQGLEFLIYFQGNSAPDKSGLPSDRFSAERTGGSVSTLTIQRTQQEDSAVYLCASSPARGLGIIQYFGAGTRLSVL.

CDR3 bases: TGTGCCAGCGCCGGCGGGCGGGGCCTCCAAGAGACCCAGTACTTC. It encodes CASAGGRGLQETQYF. The V and J genes are TRBV11-1 and TRBJ2-5; weak D call: TRBD2 (6 bases). Germline V gene sequence: CDR1 SGHAT, CDR2 FQDESV (reference sequence). V lost 8 bases and J 1 base, leaving 17 bases between the germline ends. The CDR3 extends over 15 amino acids. Variable domain in full (rest from reference TRBV11-1 and TRBJ2-5): EAEVAQSPRYKITEKSQAVAFWCDPISGHATLYWYRQILGQGPELLVQFQDESVVDDSQLPKDRFSAERLKGVDSTLKIQPAELGDSAMYLCASAGGRGLQETQYFGPGTRLLVL.

J is TRBJ2-7 and V is TRBV5-1; 8 bases align to TRBD1. The V and J ends lost 0 bases and 2 bases, in that order; junction bases with no gene match: 4. Germline V gene data show CDR1 as SGHRS and CDR2 as YFSETQ. The CDR3 sequence is 15 residues long. The CDR3 bases are TGCGCCAGCAGCTTGGGAGGACAGGGCCCCTACGAGCAGTACTTC. Its protein is CASSLGGQGPYEQYF.

The chain combines TRBV6-5 with TRBJ1-5; 10 positions match TRBD1. This CDR3 is built from 14 residues. CDR1 and CDR2 from the germline V gene are MNHEY and SVGAGI. V shed 7 bases and J 7 bases; nucleotides not matched to a gene: 7. The CDR3 region has the DNA TGTGCCAGCACCAGGGGACAGGGGCTCCAGCCCCAGCATTTT. Its protein product is CASTRGQGLQPQHF.

The chain joins TRBV24-1 to TRBJ1-2, with 8 bases lining up with TRBD1. Germline V gene sequence: CDR1 KGHDR, CDR2 SFDVKD. This CDR3 has 22 residues. The ends lost 5 bases at V and 2 bases at J; junction bases unmatched: 27. The CDR3 is CATSGVPGQARSTEGKNYGYTF. In nucleotides, the CDR3 is TGTGCCACCAGTGGGGTACCGGGACAGGCGAGATCAACAGAGGGTAAGAACTATGGCTACACCTTC.

The chain couples TRBV11-3 to TRBJ2-1; 8 positions match TRBD2. The junction had 15 bases not matched to a gene; V was cut back by 7 bases and J by 10 bases. The germline gives CDR1 SGHNT, CDR2 YENEEA. The CDR3 runs to 15 residues. This CDR3 is CASTPQGSGNWEQFF. In nucleotides, the CDR3 is TGTGCCAGCACCCCGCAGGGTAGCGGGAATTGGGAGCAGTTCTTC.

This chain uses TRBV2 with TRBJ1-5; D remains unclear. Germline-derived CDR1 and CDR2 are SNHLY and FYNNEI. With 3 bases removed from V and 3 bases from J, the gap between germline ends came to 6 bases. The CDR3 runs to 13 residues. CDR3 residues: CASSERNNQPQHF. In DNA, the CDR3 is TGTGCCAGCAGTGAGAGGAACAATCAGCCCCAGCATTTT.

The chain couples TRBV7-2 to TRBJ1-2, with a weak D call TRBD1 (6 bases). Trimming took 5 bases from V and 3 from J, leaving 13 bases between them. Germline CDR1 and CDR2: SGHTA and FQGNSA. The CDR3 is 14 residues long. The chain's CDR3 is CASSPGGGHYGYTF. DNA for the CDR3: TGTGCCAGCAGCCCGGGGGGGGGCCACTATGGCTACACCTTC.

The chain's CDR3 is CASSPRADTSGEQYF. As DNA, the CDR3 is TGCGCCAGCAGCCCTAGAGCCGACACTTCGGGGGAGCAGTACTTC. The rearrangement joins TRBV5-1 to TRBJ2-7, with D possibly TRBD2 on 5 matching bases. V lost 4 bases to trimming and J lost 7 bases, with 21 bases between them. The CDR3 loop spans 15 amino acids. Germline loops: CDR1 SGHRS, CDR2 YFSETQ.

The chain joins TRBV5-1 to TRBJ2-1; possible D gene TRBD2, 6 bases. The CDR3 is 15 residues long. The V end was cut by 4 bases, the J end by 4 bases, with 15 bases between. Germline V gene sequence: CDR1 SGHRS, CDR2 YFSETQ. The CDR3, as DNA: TGCGCCAGCAGCCAGGCGCGGGGAGCATACAATGAGCAGTTCTTC. Amino acid sequence: CASSQARGAYNEQFF.

The V gene is TRBV5-1, the J gene TRBJ2-2, with D unresolved. The germline V and J ends were trimmed by 0 bases and 0 bases, with 6 bases remaining between them. The CDR3 contains 15 residues. Germline V gene lookup returns CDR1 SGHRS and CDR2 YFSETQ. CDR3 region: CASSLVTANTGELFF. CDR3 DNA: TGCGCCAGCAGCTTGGTAACGGCGAACACCGGGGAGCTGTTTTTT.

The chain is built from TRBV14 and TRBJ2-7, with D unclear. Germline CDR1 and CDR2: SGHDN and FVKESK. This CDR3 has 14 amino acids. V was trimmed by 0 bases and J by 3 bases, leaving 9 bases between them. CDR3 DNA sequence: TGTGCCAGCAGCCAAGACTTCGGTGACTACGAGCAGTACTTC. Translated: CASSQDFGDYEQYF.

The chain joins TRBV4-2 to TRBJ2-5; 7 bases line up with TRBD1. The ends lost 2 bases at V and 5 bases at J; junction bases unmatched: 8. This CDR3 region has 15 residues. Looked up from germline, CDR1 is LGHNA and CDR2 is YNFKEQ. The CDR3 here is CASSQQQGLGETQYF. DNA for the CDR3: TGTGCCAGCAGCCAACAACAGGGGTTAGGTGAGACCCAGTACTTC.

V and J are TRBV19 and TRBJ2-6; no definite D call. This CDR3 spans 15 amino acids. V shed 5 bases and J shed 0 bases, with 8 bases lying between them. CDR1 and CDR2 from the germline V gene are LNHDA and SQIVND (reference sequence). Written as DNA, the CDR3 is TGTGCCAGTAGTGTCCTCAGCTCTGGGGCCAACGTCCTGACTTTC. As protein: CASSVLSSGANVLTF.

The gene calls are TRBV10-2 and TRBJ1-5, with TRBD1 as a possible D gene (5 bases). Trimming removed 3 bases from V and 2 bases from J, with 11 bases in between. Looked up from germline, CDR1 is WSHSY and CDR2 is SAAADI. The CDR3 spans 15 residues. CDR3 sequence reads: CASSDRAVGNQPQHF. The DNA of the CDR3 is TGCGCCAGCAGTGACAGGGCCGTAGGCAATCAGCCCCAGCATTTT.

The chain uses TRBV14 and TRBJ2-2; D unclear. CDR1 and CDR2 (germline): SGHDN, FVKESK. There are 16 residues in the CDR3. Trimming took off 5 bases at V and 2 bases at J, with 15 bases between the two ends. CDR3 bases: TGTGCCAGCAGCTCGAACCACTTGGTTAACACCGGGGAGCTGTTTTTT. Its protein product is CASSSNHLVNTGELFF.